The 19 T cell receptor beta chains listed next were all sequenced from one sample in a study of T cell responses to AZD1222 COVID-19 vaccine. Assay: immunoSEQ multiplex PCR; the TCRdb copy retains only in-frame clones and omits some. The top ten clones hold roughly 4.8% of a sample with approximately 77,000 clones, about 92% of them seen once. Specimen: peripheral blood, collected 28 days after the second AZD1222 dose. The receptors derive from an adult who received the AZD1222 COVID-19 vaccine.

V usage is TRBV23-1 and J usage is TRBJ2-1; 14 bases align to TRBD2. TRBV23-1 is an ORF, and what it does is uncertain. CDR3 length equals 17 residues. With 2 bases clipped from V and 5 bases from J, the junction kept 5 bases outside the gene matches. CDR3 region: CASSQISGLAGDNEQFF. CDR3 nucleotides: TGCGCCAGCAGTCAAATCTCGGGACTAGCGGGGGACAATGAGCAGTTCTTC.

The chain links TRBV6-6 to TRBJ1-3; D is unresolved. V dropped 6 bases and J dropped 0 bases, with 12 bases sitting between them. The germline V gene has CDR1 MNHNY and CDR2 SVGAGI (reference sequence). The CDR3 is 15 residues long. CDR3 bases: TGTGCCAGCAGAACGGACGGTAGCTCTGGAAACACCATATATTTT. This translates into CASRTDGSSGNTIYF.

J is TRBJ1-3 and V is TRBV27; a weak D match, TRBD1 (6 bases). CDR1 and CDR2 from the germline V gene are MNHEY and SMNVEV (reference sequence). V gave up 3 bases and J gave up 0 bases, with 12 bases separating them. The CDR3 is 16 residues long. CDR3 amino acids: CASSFSGAHSGNTIYF. As DNA, the CDR3 is TGTGCCAGCAGTTTTTCGGGGGCCCACTCTGGAAACACCATATATTTT.

The gene calls are TRBV9 and TRBJ2-1; tentative D call: TRBD2 (5 bases). Germline V lookup: CDR1 SGDLS, CDR2 YYNGEE. This CDR3 contains 14 residues. Between the trimmed V and J ends, which lost 4 bases and 10 bases, there was a span of 18 bases. CDR3 bases: TGTGCCAGCAGCCTATCGGACTTCCGGCGGGAGCAGTTCTTC. Translated: CASSLSDFRREQFF.

The genes are TRBV24-1 and TRBJ2-1; TRBD2 matches 10 bases. Per the germline V gene, CDR1 is KGHDR and CDR2 is SFDVKD. The CDR3 sequence is 17 residues long. V lost 4 bases, J lost 0 bases, and 5 bases stayed unmatched. CDR3 sequence: CATSDASSGSSYNEQFF. In DNA, the CDR3 is TGTGCCACCAGTGACGCCTCTAGCGGGAGCTCCTACAATGAGCAGTTCTTC.

The chain joins TRBV18 to TRBJ1-1, with 8 positions matching TRBD1. Germline values: CDR1 KGHSH, CDR2 LQKENI. J was trimmed by 4 bases and V by 3 bases; bases with no gene match: 7. The CDR3 spans 15 residues. This CDR3 reads CASSPGAGGGTEAFF. CDR3 nucleotide sequence: TGTGCCAGCTCACCCGGGGCAGGGGGCGGCACTGAAGCTTTCTTT. The entire variable domain, with the rest obtained from reference TRBV18 and TRBJ1-1, is as follows: NAGVMQNPRHLVRRRGQEARLRCSPMKGHSHVYWYRQLPEEGLKFMVYLQKENIIDESGMPKERFSAEFPKEGPSILRIQQVVRGDSAAYFCASSPGAGGGTEAFFGQGTRLTVV.

This clone was seen just once. The chain carries TRBV27 and TRBJ1-2, with D maybe TRBD1 (5 bases). The V gene's germline CDR1 is MNHEY and CDR2 SMNVEV (reference sequence). V lost 6 bases and J 7 bases, leaving 21 bases between the germline ends. The CDR3 is 15 residues long. The CDR3 is CASSPFGEGLSGYTF. CDR3 DNA: TGTGCCAGCAGCCCATTTGGGGAGGGGCTCTCTGGCTACACCTTC.

The rearrangement uses TRBV2 and TRBJ1-5; 10 bases line up with TRBD1. This CDR3 has 16 amino acids. Per germline, CDR1 SNHLY and CDR2 FYNNEI. J lost 3 bases, V lost 5 bases, and 7 bases had no gene match. The CDR3 nucleotides read TGTGCCAGCAGTAGTGGACAGGGGGAACTCAATCAGCCCCAGCATTTT. Translated: CASSSGQGELNQPQHF.

This chain uses TRBV7-9 with TRBJ1-2; TRBD1 agrees at 8 bases. The CDR3 totals 14 residues. V was clipped by 2 bases and J by 8 bases; unmatched bases: 7. From germline, CDR1 is SEHNR and CDR2 FQNEAQ (reference sequence). CDR3 protein: CASSLKSGGRGYTF. CDR3 sequence (DNA): TGTGCCAGCAGCTTAAAATCAGGGGGCAGGGGCTACACCTTC.

The CDR3 loop reads CASSHNGGGEKLFF. The CDR3 DNA is TGTGCCAGCAGCCATAACGGGGGTGGAGAAAAACTGTTTTTT. The genes are TRBV27 and TRBJ1-4, with a possible D match to TRBD1 (5 bases). Germline V gene data show CDR1 as MNHEY and CDR2 as SMNVEV (reference sequence). The CDR3 runs 14 residues. The V end lost 6 bases, the J end lost 8 bases, and 16 bases lay between the germline ends.

The rearrangement joins TRBV9 to TRBJ1-3, with TRBD1 matching 8 bases. Germline values: CDR1 SGDLS, CDR2 YYNGEE. The V segment lost 0 bases and the J segment 4 bases; nucleotides outside the gene matches: 3. This CDR3 is built from 15 residues. For the CDR3, the DNA is TGTGCCAGCAGCGTAGGCAGGGGGCTAGGAAACACCATATATTTT. Translated, it gives CASSVGRGLGNTIYF. Full variable domain (missing parts from reference TRBV9 and TRBJ1-3): DSGVTQTPKHLITATGQRVTLRCSPRSGDLSVYWYQQSLDQGLQFLIQYYNGEERAKGNILERFSAQQFPDLHSELNLSSLELGDSALYFCASSVGRGLGNTIYFGEGSWLTVV.

The genes are TRBV5-1 and TRBJ2-1; 8 nucleotides match TRBD2. V shed 5 bases, J shed 5 bases, and the junction held 6 bases outside the gene matches. CDR1 is SGHRS and CDR2 is YFSETQ in the germline V gene. There are 14 residues in the CDR3. This chain's CDR3 is CASRRSGGDNEQFF. In DNA, the CDR3 is TGCGCCAGCAGGCGGAGCGGGGGAGACAATGAGCAGTTCTTC. Full variable domain (missing parts from reference TRBV5-1 and TRBJ2-1): KAGVTQTPRYLIKTRGQQVTLSCSPISGHRSVSWYQQTPGQGLQFLFEYFSETQRNKGNFPGRFSGRQFSNSRSEMNVSTLELGDSALYLCASRRSGGDNEQFFGPGTRLTVL.

The V call is TRBV10-1, the J call TRBJ2-7, with a weak D call TRBD2 (5 bases). This CDR3 spans 12 amino acids. V lost 4 bases, J lost 2 bases, and 6 bases lay in between. From germline, CDR1 is WNHNN and CDR2 SYGVQD (reference sequence). This CDR3 is CASSAGAYEQYF. CDR3 coding DNA: TGCGCCAGCAGTGCCGGGGCCTACGAGCAGTACTTC.

This chain connects TRBV5-5 to TRBJ2-3; D uncertain. Germline CDR1 reads SGHKS; CDR2 reads YYEKEE (reference sequence). The germline V and J ends were trimmed by 6 bases and 6 bases, with 8 bases remaining between them. The CDR3 length is 11 residues. CDR3 region: CASTQEDTQYF. For the CDR3, the DNA is TGTGCCAGCACCCAAGAGGATACGCAGTATTTT.

The rearrangement joins TRBV9 to TRBJ1-2; TRBD1 matches at 12 bases. Germline CDR1 SGDLS, CDR2 YYNGEE. CDR3 length equals 16 residues. V dropped 6 bases and J dropped 0; count of bases not matched to a gene: 6. CDR3 nucleotides: TGTGCCAGCACCTTGGGACAGGGGGCCCCTAACTATGGCTACACCTTC. It specifies CASTLGQGAPNYGYTF. Full variable domain (outside the CDR3, taken from reference TRBV9 and TRBJ1-2): DSGVTQTPKHLITATGQRVTLRCSPRSGDLSVYWYQQSLDQGLQFLIQYYNGEERAKGNILERFSAQQFPDLHSELNLSSLELGDSALYFCASTLGQGAPNYGYTFGSGTRLTVV.

This clone was detected only once. V usage is TRBV16 and J usage is TRBJ1-1; 7 bases match TRBD1. V gave up 3 bases and J gave up 1 base; unmatched junction bases: 11. This CDR3 spans 17 amino acids. Germline V lookup: CDR1 KGHSY, CDR2 FQNENV. The CDR3 spells CASSHQGTAPGNTEAFF. CDR3 DNA sequence: TGTGCCAGCAGCCACCAAGGGACAGCTCCTGGGAACACTGAAGCTTTCTTT.

The chain employs TRBV4-1 and TRBJ2-7; TRBD2 might be the D (6 bases). V lost 2 bases, J lost 2 bases, and 19 bases lay in between. The CDR3 loop spans 17 amino acids. Looked up from germline, CDR1 is MGHRA and CDR2 is YSYEKL. The CDR3 nucleotides are TGCGCCAGCAGCCAATTCTTTTCGGGCGGGACTGCCTACGAGCAGTACTTC. As protein: CASSQFFSGGTAYEQYF.

The V and J genes are TRBV5-1 and TRBJ2-7, with 13 positions matching TRBD2. CDR1 and CDR2 from the germline V gene are SGHRS and YFSETQ. The CDR3 loop spans 16 amino acids. V lost 4 bases and J lost 2; bases outside the gene matches: 6. The CDR3 is CASSQLTSGRAYEQYF. The CDR3 DNA follows: TGCGCCAGCAGCCAACTAACTAGCGGGAGGGCCTACGAGCAGTACTTC. The full variable domain, with the rest looked up from reference TRBV5-1 and TRBJ2-7, is KAGVTQTPRYLIKTRGQQVTLSCSPISGHRSVSWYQQTPGQGLQFLFEYFSETQRNKGNFPGRFSGRQFSNSRSEMNVSTLELGDSALYLCASSQLTSGRAYEQYFGPGTRLTVT.

The V and J genes are TRBV6-4 and TRBJ2-7; the D call may be TRBD1 or TRBD2 (5 bases each). Germline loops: CDR1 MRHNA, CDR2 SNTAGT. CDR3 size: 14 residues. V shed 6 bases and J shed 3 bases, with 15 bases lying between them. CDR3 nucleotides: TGTGCCAGCAGAAAGGTGGGACCATTCTACGAGCAGTACTTC. Its translation: CASRKVGPFYEQYF.